A single sample gave rise to the 32 T cell receptor beta chains below, sequenced in a study of molecular identifiers for immune sequencing clone quantification. From the PCR reads, TCRdb called clonotypes with MiXCR, one entry per CDR3 protein. The sample has more than 550,000 distinct CDR3 sequences; less than 30% are singletons. The specimen sequenced was naive CD8+ T cells from blood, with Jurkat cell RNA spiked in. Subset given: FACS-sorted CD8+CD4-CCR7+CD45RA+ naive T cells. The receptors were sampled from a human donor in good health. Some libraries in this study had Jurkat cell RNA spiked in.

This clonotype showed up just a few times. A much more abundant neighbour one base away suggests this may be a read error. This chain joins TRBV20-1 and TRBJ2-3; maybe TRBD1 (6 bases). CDR3 length equals 15 residues. Germline CDR1 is DFQATT and CDR2 is SNEGSKA (reference sequence). V was pared by 5 bases and J by 2 bases, with 17 bases between. CDR3 region: CSARWSGENTDTQYF. In DNA, the CDR3 is TGCAGTGCTCGATGGTCAGGGGAAAACACAGATACGCAGTATTTT.

This chain connects TRBV14 to TRBJ2-7; 7 positions agree with TRBD2. Germline CDR1 reads SGHDN; CDR2 reads FVKESK. Trimming took 2 bases from V and 3 from J; bases not matched to a gene: 13. This CDR3 spans 17 amino acids. DNA of the CDR3: TGTGCCAGCAGCCAACCCCTAACGGGGGGAATTTACTACGAGCAGTACTTC. Translation: CASSQPLTGGIYYEQYF.

This chain links TRBV6-5 with TRBJ1-4; D not resolved. V lost 4 bases and J 7 bases, leaving 10 bases between the germline ends. From germline, CDR1 is MNHEY and CDR2 SVGAGI. The CDR3 length is 13 residues. The CDR3 region is CASSSSVPEKLFF. The DNA for the CDR3 is TGTGCCAGCAGTTCAAGTGTGCCTGAAAAACTGTTTTTT.

The sample holds many counts of this clonotype. The chain employs TRBV2 and TRBJ2-7; perhaps TRBD2 as D (5 bases). The CDR3 contains 11 residues. From germline, CDR1 is SNHLY and CDR2 FYNNEI. Trimming pared 9 bases from V and 6 bases from J, leaving 12 bases between. The CDR3, as DNA: TGTGCCAGTCGGAGGTGGGGCGAGCAGTACTTC. It translates to CASRRWGEQYF.

The gene calls are TRBV5-8 and TRBJ2-4; perhaps TRBD2 as D (6 bases). There are 15 residues in the CDR3. Trimming took off 6 bases at V and 8 bases at J, with 21 bases between the two ends. Germline loops: CDR1 SGHTS, CDR2 YDEGEE. The CDR3 region is CASTNPPSVIDIQYF. The DNA of the CDR3 is TGTGCCAGCACCAATCCCCCTAGCGTGATTGACATTCAGTACTTC.

On this clonotype: A much larger clone lies one base from this, so it may be a read error. The V gene is TRBV7-9, the J gene TRBJ2-7; a possible D gene is TRBD2 (7 bases). There are 15 residues in the CDR3. The germline V gene encodes CDR1 SEHNR and CDR2 FQNEAQ (reference sequence). The CDR3 loop reads CASSPLSGGGYERYF. The CDR3 DNA sequence: TGTGCCAGCAGCCCCCTGTCCGGCGGGGGCTACGAGCGGTACTTC.

The chain couples TRBV10-2 to TRBJ2-3; 8 nucleotides agree with TRBD2. CDR1 and CDR2 (germline): WSHSY, SAAADI. The CDR3 runs to 14 residues. J gave up 6 bases and V 3 bases, and 5 bases lay outside the gene matches. The CDR3 nucleotides are TGCGCCAGCAGTGACGGGGGGGTCTGGGATACGCAGTATTTT. Encoded protein: CASSDGGVWDTQYF.

The V gene is TRBV6-2 or TRBV6-3, the J gene TRBJ1-5, with 9 bases matching TRBD1. V was pared by 8 bases and J by 7 bases, with 18 bases of the junction left unmatched. Germline assignment: CDR1 MNHEY and CDR2 SVGEGT. The CDR3 covers 17 residues. CDR3 nucleotide sequence: TGTGCCAGCCGGCCATACAGGGGGCCTTACCCGGGGCAGCCCCAGCATTTT. Its protein is CASRPYRGPYPGQPQHF.

This clonotype was seen just once. Likely a read error: the CDR3 ends without its conserved phenylalanine or tryptophan. This sequence joins TRBV4-2 and TRBJ2-1; D is unclear. Germline V gives CDR1 LGHNA, CDR2 YNFKEQ. The CDR3 is 13 amino acids. The ends were cut back, 0 bases at V and 5 bases at J, with 5 bases in the middle. This CDR3 is CASSQDHHNEQFY. The CDR3 DNA is TGTGCCAGCAGCCAAGATCATCACAATGAGCAGTTCTAC.

Regarding this clonotype: Just one base apart from a much larger clone, this may be a read error. The V gene is TRBV5-1, the J gene TRBJ1-1, with D possibly TRBD1 on 5 matching bases. Germline loops: CDR1 SGHRS, CDR2 YFSETQ. This CDR3 region has 15 residues. CDR3: CASSLDGGSVTGAFF. The CDR3 DNA follows: TGCGCCAGCAGCTTGGACGGGGGGTCGGTCACTGGAGCTTTCTTT. Complete variable domain (other parts from reference TRBV5-1 and TRBJ1-1): KAGVTQTPRYLIKTRGQQVTLSCSPISGHRSVSWYQQTPGQGLQFLFEYFSETQRNKGNFPGRFSGRQFSNSRSEMNVSTLELGDSALYLCASSLDGGSVTGAFFGQGTRLTVV.

This chain connects TRBV7-9 to TRBJ2-7; a weak D match, TRBD1 (6 bases). V shed 1 base and J shed 1 base, with 11 bases lying between them. This CDR3 is 15 amino acids long. Germline V CDR1 and CDR2: SEHNR, FQNEAQ (reference sequence). The CDR3 bases are TGTGCCAGCAGCTTAGTGGGCAGGGGTTCCTACGAGCAGTACTTC. Protein product: CASSLVGRGSYEQYF.

This clonotype was seen ten or more times. The rearrangement uses TRBV5-1 and TRBJ2-7; D might be TRBD2 (5 bases). The CDR3 length is 13 residues. V shed 4 bases and J shed 5 bases, with 13 bases lying between them. Germline loops: CDR1 SGHRS, CDR2 YFSETQ. CDR3 residues: CASSGSRLNEQYF. CDR3 DNA: TGCGCCAGCAGCGGGAGCCGACTGAACGAGCAGTACTTC. The full variable domain, with the rest looked up from reference TRBV5-1 and TRBJ2-7, is KAGVTQTPRYLIKTRGQQVTLSCSPISGHRSVSWYQQTPGQGLQFLFEYFSETQRNKGNFPGRFSGRQFSNSRSEMNVSTLELGDSALYLCASSGSRLNEQYFGPGTRLTVT.

This clonotype was found many times. The chain recombines TRBV7-2 with TRBJ2-7, with 11 positions matching TRBD1. This CDR3 comprises 15 residues. Germline lookup yields CDR1 SGHTA and CDR2 FQGNSA. V was pared by 2 bases and J by 3 bases, with 3 bases of the junction left unmatched. DNA of the CDR3: TGTGCCAGCAGCTTATTCGGGACAGGGGGCTACGAGCAGTACTTC. It yields the protein CASSLFGTGGYEQYF.

The V gene is TRBV9, the J gene TRBJ1-1; D is possibly TRBD1 (5 bases). There are 15 residues in the CDR3. The germline V gene encodes CDR1 SGDLS and CDR2 YYNGEE. Trimming stripped 3 bases from V and 1 base from J, with 13 bases between. CDR3 sequence: CASSETGGRNTEAFF. CDR3 nucleotides: TGTGCCAGCAGCGAAACAGGCGGGCGGAACACTGAAGCTTTCTTT.

This clonotype has at least ten counts. This rearrangement joins TRBV7-2 to TRBJ2-6; D may be TRBD1 (5 bases). This CDR3 comprises 15 residues. CDR1 is SGHTA, CDR2 FQGNSA, per germline. Trimming cost V 6 bases and J 2 bases, with 11 bases left between them. The CDR3 DNA follows: TGTGCCAGCAGTGCAGGGTGGCCTGGGGCCAACGTCCTGACTTTC. Translating gives CASSAGWPGANVLTF.

This clonotype was found many times. This sequence joins TRBV28 and TRBJ2-3; the D is unclear. Trimming left V 3 bases short and J 2 bases short, with 9 bases between. From germline, CDR1 is MDHEN and CDR2 SYDVKM. The CDR3 runs 14 residues. CDR3 in amino acids: CASSFVTSTDTQYF. The CDR3 bases are TGTGCCAGCAGTTTCGTAACCTCCACAGATACGCAGTATTTT.

This clonotype has ten or more counts. The chain is built from TRBV7-9 and TRBJ1-5, with TRBD1 identical over 7 bases. Germline-derived CDR1 and CDR2 are SEHNR and FQNEAQ (reference sequence). V was clipped by 4 bases and J by 3 bases; unmatched bases: 6. CDR3 size: 15 residues. CDR3 in amino acids: CASSSIQGFNQPQHF. The DNA for the CDR3 is TGTGCCAGCAGCTCCATACAGGGGTTCAATCAGCCCCAGCATTTT.

There are a few counts of this clonotype. This chain links TRBV28 with TRBJ2-7; a weak D match, TRBD1 (6 bases). V was cut by 4 bases and J by 4 bases, with 14 bases left in between. The V gene's germline CDR1 is MDHEN and CDR2 SYDVKM. The CDR3 is 14 amino acids. DNA for the CDR3: TGTGCCAGCAGTTCGCGCGAACAGGGTTACGAGCAGTACTTC. This gives the protein CASSSREQGYEQYF.

This clonotype was observed at least ten times. This chain joins TRBV6-5 and TRBJ2-7; possible D gene TRBD2, 5 bases. Trimming stripped 5 bases from V and 2 bases from J, with 13 bases between. Germline CDR1 is MNHEY and CDR2 is SVGAGI. The CDR3 is 14 amino acids. The CDR3 spells CASSTARGTYEQYF. The CDR3 nucleotides are TGTGCCAGCAGTACCGCCCGGGGAACCTACGAGCAGTACTTC.

Comment on this clonotype: A much bigger clone sits one base away, suggesting this may be a read error. The rearrangement joins TRBV11-2 to TRBJ2-1, with a tentative D call TRBD2 (7 bases). With 1 base removed from V and 5 bases from J, the gap between germline ends came to 12 bases. The CDR3 extends over 15 amino acids. Germline V gene data show CDR1 as SGHAT and CDR2 as FQNNGV. CDR3 residues: CASSLGGGHHNEQFF. CDR3 bases: TGTGCCAGCAGCTTAGGGGGGGGCCACCACAATGAGCAGTTCTTC. The full variable domain, with the rest looked up from reference TRBV11-2 and TRBJ2-1, is EAGVAQSPRYKIIEKRQSVAFWCNPISGHATLYWYQQILGQGPKLLIQFQNNGVVDDSQLPKDRFSAERLKGVDSTLKIQPAKLEDSAVYLCASSLGGGHHNEQFFGPGTRLTVL.

Details on this clonotype: This may stem from a read error, because a much larger clone lies one nucleotide away. The chain is built from TRBV7-9 and TRBJ2-2; tentatively, D is TRBD2 (5 bases). CDR1 is SEHNR and CDR2 is FQNEAQ in the germline V gene (reference sequence). The CDR3 is 16 amino acids. The V end was cut by 2 bases, the J end by 6 bases, with 16 bases between. The CDR3 reads CASSLLEELDAGELFF. The CDR3 DNA follows: TGTGCCAGCAGCTTATTGGAAGAACTAGACGCCGGGGAGCTGTTTTTT.

This clonotype was picked up many times. CDR3 DNA sequence: TGTGCCAGCAGGACCGTAGCTGAGCAGTACTTC. It yields the protein CASRTVAEQYF. The chain has TRBV25-1 and TRBJ2-7; D is undetermined. This CDR3 is 11 amino acids long. Germline V CDR1 and CDR2: MGHDK, SYGVNS. V lost 6 bases and J lost 7, with 10 bases in between.

This clonotype has at least ten counts. The gene calls are TRBV29-1 and TRBJ2-2, with 9 bases fitting TRBD2. The CDR3 sequence is 15 residues long. With 2 bases clipped from V and 7 bases from J, the junction kept 8 bases outside the gene matches. Germline V gene lookup returns CDR1 SQVTM and CDR2 ANQGSEA. Written as DNA, the CDR3 is TGCAGCGTTGAATTGCGGGAGGGCCGAAACGGGGAGCTGTTTTTT. Protein product: CSVELREGRNGELFF.

This clonotype was detected a few times. The rearrangement joins TRBV4-3 to TRBJ2-7; D ambiguous. Germline V CDR1 and CDR2: LGHNA, YSLEER. The CDR3 sequence is 14 residues long. The V end lost 4 bases, the J end lost 2 bases, and 12 bases lay between the germline ends. The CDR3 bases are TGCGCCAGCAGCCCCCGCCTAGGGACCTACGAGCAGTACTTC. It translates to CASSPRLGTYEQYF.

This chain connects TRBV19 to TRBJ2-1; no clear D gene. The DNA end is more similar to TRBJ2-7, so the J call may be wrong. The CDR3 consists of 14 residues. The V gene's germline CDR1 is LNHDA and CDR2 SQIVND (reference sequence). Here the CDR3 reads CASSISSGRSEQYF. Written as DNA, the CDR3 is TGTGCCAGTAGTATCTCCTCTGGTCGCAGTGAGCAGTACTTC.

This clonotype was counted at least ten times. The gene calls are TRBV7-2 and TRBJ2-3; 12 bases fit TRBD2. The CDR3 is 17 residues long. J was trimmed by 2 bases and V by 4 bases; bases with no gene match: 7. The germline CDR1 and CDR2 sequences are SGHTA and FQGNSA. The DNA for the CDR3 is TGTGCCAGCAGCTCCCCACTAGCGGGGGGCCCCACAGATACGCAGTATTTT. Encoded protein: CASSSPLAGGPTDTQYF. Together with reference TRBV7-2 and TRBJ2-3, the CDR3 gives the full variable domain: GAGVSQSPSNKVTEKGKDVELRCDPISGHTALYWYRQSLGQGLEFLIYFQGNSAPDKSGLPSDRFSAERTGGSVSTLTIQRTQQEDSAVYLCASSSPLAGGPTDTQYFGPGTRLTVL.

The chain recombines TRBV11-2 with TRBJ2-1; possibly TRBD1 for D (5 bases). Germline CDR1 reads SGHAT; CDR2 reads FQNNGV. Deletions cut 11 bases from V and 8 bases from J, with 19 bases between. The CDR3 consists of 13 residues. Here the CDR3 reads CASQLIGVDEQFF. CDR3 DNA: TGTGCCTCCCAACTGATAGGGGTCGATGAGCAGTTCTTC.

This CDR3 is CASSGRTSGAHNEQFF. The DNA for the CDR3 is TGTGCCAGCAGCGGCCGGACTAGCGGAGCTCACAATGAGCAGTTCTTC. This rearrangement joins TRBV5-6 to TRBJ2-1; 10 bases map to TRBD2. Trimming took 4 bases from V and 5 from J; bases not matched to a gene: 9. CDR3 length: 16 amino acids. Germline CDR1 is SGHDT and CDR2 is YYEEEE.

This clonotype was seen ten or more times. The CDR3 DNA sequence: TGTGCCAGCAGCCAAGATGCCCAGATTTACGGGGAGCTGTTTTTT. Residues: CASSQDAQIYGELFF. The V and J genes are TRBV3-1 and TRBJ2-2; no clear D. Germline-derived CDR1 and CDR2 are LGHDT and YNNKEL (reference sequence). With 0 bases removed from V and 7 bases from J, the gap between germline ends came to 12 bases. This CDR3 has 15 residues.

With respect to this clonotype: A much larger clone is a single base away; this may be a read error. The chain is built from TRBV9 and TRBJ2-2; 14 nucleotides agree with TRBD2. The CDR3 runs 18 residues. The germline CDR1 and CDR2 sequences are SGDLS and YYNGEE. CDR3 DNA sequence: TGTGCCAGCAGCGTTCGACCGGGACTAGCGGGAGAAACCGGGGAGCTGGTTTTT. This gives the protein CASSVRPGLAGETGELVF. Complete variable domain (other parts from reference TRBV9 and TRBJ2-2): DSGVTQTPKHLITATGQRVTLRCSPRSGDLSVYWYQQSLDQGLQFLIQYYNGEERAKGNILERFSAQQFPDLHSELNLSSLELGDSALYFCASSVRPGLAGETGELVFGEGSRLTVL.

At least ten counts were recorded for this clonotype. The chain joins TRBV5-5 to TRBJ2-7; 7 bases fit TRBD1. This CDR3 spans 14 amino acids. CDR1 and CDR2 from the germline V gene are SGHKS and YYEKEE (reference sequence). V lost 4 bases to trimming and J lost 2 bases; unmatched junction nucleotides: 6. Written as DNA, the CDR3 is TGTGCCAGCAGCCATTCGGACAGGCCCTACGAGCAGTACTTC. Translated: CASSHSDRPYEQYF. Full variable domain (rest looked up from reference TRBV5-5 and TRBJ2-7): DAGVTQSPTHLIKTRGQQVTLRCSPISGHKSVSWYQQVLGQGPQFIFQYYEKEERGRGNFPDRFSARQFPNYSSELNVNALLLGDSALYLCASSHSDRPYEQYFGPGTRLTVT.

This clonotype was seen a few times. Germline and junction disagree at one end, which may indicate a read error. This chain uses TRBV6-2 or TRBV6-3 with TRBJ2-3, with a weak D call TRBD1 (5 bases). CDR1 is MNHEY and CDR2 is SVGEGT in the germline V gene. The CDR3 contains 17 residues. CDR3 DNA: TGTGCCAGCAGGTACTCGCCGACAGCCCTAAACACAGATACGCAGTATTTT. Its translation is CASRYSPTALNTDTQYF.